The 3 T cell receptor beta chains presented below share a single source sample, sequenced in a study of blood T cell repertoires in COVID-19. The assay was immunoSEQ multiplex PCR, and TCRdb's table has in-frame clones only and misses some. This table holds 200,000 or so clones, roughly 90% found once. Material: PBMCs or T cells enriched from blood (not recorded which). Receptors originate from a woman between 40 and 50 years old with acute COVID-19.

This chain uses TRBV19 with TRBJ2-2; unclear D gene. Germline V gene lookup returns CDR1 LNHDA and CDR2 SQIVND (reference sequence). The CDR3 has 14 amino acids. V dropped 3 bases and J dropped 6 bases, with 11 bases sitting between them. This chain's CDR3 is CASSMARGAGELFF. DNA of the CDR3: TGTGCCAGTAGTATGGCGAGAGGCGCCGGGGAGCTGTTTTTT.

The chain recombines TRBV6-1 with TRBJ1-1; D is unresolved. Germline assignment: CDR1 MNHNS and CDR2 SASEGT. The CDR3 runs 15 residues. Trimming stripped 6 bases from V and 5 bases from J, with 19 bases between. CDR3: CASRTRGRAKTEAFF. The CDR3 DNA sequence: TGTGCCAGCAGGACCCGTGGGAGGGCTAAAACTGAAGCTTTCTTT.

This chain connects TRBV7-9 to TRBJ2-7, with 8 bases lining up with TRBD2. CDR3 size: 14 residues. Germline assignment: CDR1 SEHNR and CDR2 FQNEAQ (reference sequence). V was pared by 8 bases and J by 6 bases, with 12 bases of the junction left unmatched. CDR3 sequence (DNA): TGTGCCAGCCGCGGGGCGGGGGGCCGCGGCGAGCAGTACTTC. Amino acid sequence: CASRGAGGRGEQYF.